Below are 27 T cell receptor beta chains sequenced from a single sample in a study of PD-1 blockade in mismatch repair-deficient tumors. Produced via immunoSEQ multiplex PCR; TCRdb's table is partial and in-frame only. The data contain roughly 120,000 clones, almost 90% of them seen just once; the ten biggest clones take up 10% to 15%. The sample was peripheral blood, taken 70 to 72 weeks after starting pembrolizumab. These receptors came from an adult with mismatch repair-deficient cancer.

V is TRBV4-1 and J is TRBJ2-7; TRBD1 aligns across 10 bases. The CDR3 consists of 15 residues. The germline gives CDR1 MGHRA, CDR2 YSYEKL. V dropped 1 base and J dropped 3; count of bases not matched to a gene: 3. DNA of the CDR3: TGCGCCAGCAGCCAAGTAGGACAGGGGGGCTACGAGCAGTACTTC. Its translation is CASSQVGQGGYEQYF.

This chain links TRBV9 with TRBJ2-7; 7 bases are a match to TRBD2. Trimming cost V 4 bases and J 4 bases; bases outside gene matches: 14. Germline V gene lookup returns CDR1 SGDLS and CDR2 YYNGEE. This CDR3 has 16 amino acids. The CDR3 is CASSPRGTILTYEQYF. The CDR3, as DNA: TGTGCCAGCAGCCCCCGAGGGACTATCCTAACATACGAGCAGTACTTC.

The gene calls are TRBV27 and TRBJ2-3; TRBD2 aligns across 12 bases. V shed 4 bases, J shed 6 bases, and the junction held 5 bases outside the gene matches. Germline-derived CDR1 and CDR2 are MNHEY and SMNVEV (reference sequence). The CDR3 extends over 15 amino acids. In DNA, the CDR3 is TGTGCCAGCAGTTACGGGACTAGCGGGTGGGATACGCAGTATTTT. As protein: CASSYGTSGWDTQYF.

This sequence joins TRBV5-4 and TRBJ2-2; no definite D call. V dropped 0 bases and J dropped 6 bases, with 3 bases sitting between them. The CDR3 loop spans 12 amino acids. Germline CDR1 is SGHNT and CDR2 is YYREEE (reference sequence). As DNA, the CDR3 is TGTGCCAGCAGCTTGGCTTCCGGGGAGCTGTTTTTT. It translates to CASSLASGELFF. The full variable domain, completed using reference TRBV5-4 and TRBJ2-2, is ETGVTQSPTHLIKTRGQQVTLRCSSQSGHNTVSWYQQALGQGPQFIFQYYREEENGRGNFPPRFSGLQFPNYSSELNVNALELDDSALYLCASSLASGELFFGEGSRLTVL.

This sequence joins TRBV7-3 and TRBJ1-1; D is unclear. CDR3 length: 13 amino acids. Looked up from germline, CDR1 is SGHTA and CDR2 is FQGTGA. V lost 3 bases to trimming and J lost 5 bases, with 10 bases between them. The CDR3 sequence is CASSFSVDTEAFF. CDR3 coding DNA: TGTGCCAGCAGCTTTTCAGTAGATACTGAAGCTTTCTTT.

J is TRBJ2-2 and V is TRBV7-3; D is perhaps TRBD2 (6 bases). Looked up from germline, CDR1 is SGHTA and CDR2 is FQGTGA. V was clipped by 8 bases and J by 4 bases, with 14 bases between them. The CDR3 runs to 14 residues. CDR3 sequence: CASSRGVGTGELFF. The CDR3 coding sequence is TGTGCCAGCTCGCGGGGAGTCGGCACCGGGGAGCTGTTTTTT.

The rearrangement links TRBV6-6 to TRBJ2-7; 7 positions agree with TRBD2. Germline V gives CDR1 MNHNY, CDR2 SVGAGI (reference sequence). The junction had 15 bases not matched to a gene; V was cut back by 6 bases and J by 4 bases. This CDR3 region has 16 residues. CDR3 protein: CASSFTEGGLGYEQYF. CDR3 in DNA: TGTGCCAGCAGCTTTACTGAGGGAGGGCTGGGGTACGAGCAGTACTTC.

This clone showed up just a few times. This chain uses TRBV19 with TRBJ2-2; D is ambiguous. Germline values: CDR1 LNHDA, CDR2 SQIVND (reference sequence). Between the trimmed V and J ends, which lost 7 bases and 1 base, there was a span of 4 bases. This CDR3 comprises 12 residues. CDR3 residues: CASTQNTGELFF. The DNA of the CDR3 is TGTGCCAGTACGCAGAACACCGGGGAGCTGTTTTTT.

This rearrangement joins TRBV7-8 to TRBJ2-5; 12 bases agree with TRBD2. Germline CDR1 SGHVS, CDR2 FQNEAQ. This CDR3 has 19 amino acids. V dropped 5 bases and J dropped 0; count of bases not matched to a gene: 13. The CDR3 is CASSVGEPGLAGYQETQYF. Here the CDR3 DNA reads TGTGCCAGCAGCGTCGGAGAGCCGGGACTAGCGGGCTACCAAGAGACCCAGTACTTC.

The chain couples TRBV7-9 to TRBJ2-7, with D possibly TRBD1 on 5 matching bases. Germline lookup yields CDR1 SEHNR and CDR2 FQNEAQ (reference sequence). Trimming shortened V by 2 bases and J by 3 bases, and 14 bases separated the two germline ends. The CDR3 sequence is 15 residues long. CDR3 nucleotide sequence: TGTGCCAGCAGCTTAATGGCAGGGTCCCTCTACGAGCAGTACTTC. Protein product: CASSLMAGSLYEQYF.

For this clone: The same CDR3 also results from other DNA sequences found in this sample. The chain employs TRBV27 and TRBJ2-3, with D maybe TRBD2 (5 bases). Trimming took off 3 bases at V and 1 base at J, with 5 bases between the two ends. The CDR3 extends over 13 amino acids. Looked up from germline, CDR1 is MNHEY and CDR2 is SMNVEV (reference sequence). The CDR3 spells CASSLRGTDTQYF. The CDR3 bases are TGTGCCAGCAGTTTGCGGGGCACAGATACGCAGTATTTT.

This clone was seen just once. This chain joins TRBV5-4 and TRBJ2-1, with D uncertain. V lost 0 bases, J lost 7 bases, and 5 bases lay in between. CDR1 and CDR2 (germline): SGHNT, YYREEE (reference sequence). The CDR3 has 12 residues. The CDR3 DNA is TGTGCCAGCAGCTTGGAAGGTAATGAGCAGTTCTTC. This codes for CASSLEGNEQFF.

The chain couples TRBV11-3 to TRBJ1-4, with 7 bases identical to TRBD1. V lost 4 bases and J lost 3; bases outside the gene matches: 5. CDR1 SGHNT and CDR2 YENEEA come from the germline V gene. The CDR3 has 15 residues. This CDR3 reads CASSWRQGPNEKLFF. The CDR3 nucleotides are TGTGCCAGCAGCTGGCGACAGGGTCCTAATGAAAAACTGTTTTTT.

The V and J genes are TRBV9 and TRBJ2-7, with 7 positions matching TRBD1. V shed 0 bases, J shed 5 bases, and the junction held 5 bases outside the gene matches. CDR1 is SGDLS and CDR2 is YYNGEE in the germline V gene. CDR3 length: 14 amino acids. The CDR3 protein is CASSVGGGQDEQYF. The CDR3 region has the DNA TGTGCCAGCAGCGTAGGAGGGGGCCAGGACGAGCAGTACTTC.

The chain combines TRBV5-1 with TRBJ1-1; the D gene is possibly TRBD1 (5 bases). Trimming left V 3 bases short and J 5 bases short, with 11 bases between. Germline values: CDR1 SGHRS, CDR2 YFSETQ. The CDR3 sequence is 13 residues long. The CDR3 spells CASSSTGITEAFF. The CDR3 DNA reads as TGCGCCAGCAGCTCTACAGGCATTACTGAAGCTTTCTTT.

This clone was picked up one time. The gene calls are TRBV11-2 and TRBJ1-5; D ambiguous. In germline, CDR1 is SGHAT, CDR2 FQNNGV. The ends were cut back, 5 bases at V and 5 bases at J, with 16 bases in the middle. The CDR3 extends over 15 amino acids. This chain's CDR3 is CASSLHGPGHQPQHF. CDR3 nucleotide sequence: TGTGCCAGCAGCCTTCACGGGCCTGGGCATCAGCCCCAGCATTTT.

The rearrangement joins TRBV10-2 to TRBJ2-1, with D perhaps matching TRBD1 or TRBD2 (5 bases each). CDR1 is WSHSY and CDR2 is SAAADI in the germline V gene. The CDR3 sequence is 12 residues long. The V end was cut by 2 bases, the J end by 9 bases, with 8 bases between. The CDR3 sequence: CASSEIGGEQFF. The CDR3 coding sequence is TGCGCCAGCAGTGAGATTGGGGGTGAGCAGTTCTTC.

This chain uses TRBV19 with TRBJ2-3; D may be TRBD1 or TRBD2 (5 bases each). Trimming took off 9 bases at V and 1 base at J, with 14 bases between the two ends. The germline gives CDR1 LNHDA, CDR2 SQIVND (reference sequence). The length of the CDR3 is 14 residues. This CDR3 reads CASRPGTRTDTQYF. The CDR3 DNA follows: TGTGCCAGCCGCCCCGGGACCCGCACAGATACGCAGTATTTT.

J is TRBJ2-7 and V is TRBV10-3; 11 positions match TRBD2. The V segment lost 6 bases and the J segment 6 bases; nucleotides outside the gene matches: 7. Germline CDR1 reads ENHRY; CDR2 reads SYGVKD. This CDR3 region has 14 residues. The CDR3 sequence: CAISDSGRAFEQYF. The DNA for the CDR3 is TGTGCCATCAGCGATAGCGGGAGGGCCTTCGAGCAGTACTTC.

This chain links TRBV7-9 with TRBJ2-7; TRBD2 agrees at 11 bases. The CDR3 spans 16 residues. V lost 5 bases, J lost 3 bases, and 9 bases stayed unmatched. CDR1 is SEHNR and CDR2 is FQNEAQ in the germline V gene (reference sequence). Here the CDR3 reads CASSRTGTSGIYEQYF. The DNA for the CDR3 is TGTGCCAGCAGCCGGACAGGGACTAGCGGTATCTACGAGCAGTACTTC.

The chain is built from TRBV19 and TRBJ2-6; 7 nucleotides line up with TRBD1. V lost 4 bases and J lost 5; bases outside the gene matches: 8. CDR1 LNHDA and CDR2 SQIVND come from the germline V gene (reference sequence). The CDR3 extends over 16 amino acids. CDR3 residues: CASSKGAAKWANVLTF. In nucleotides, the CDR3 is TGTGCCAGTAGTAAGGGGGCAGCTAAGTGGGCCAACGTCCTGACTTTC.

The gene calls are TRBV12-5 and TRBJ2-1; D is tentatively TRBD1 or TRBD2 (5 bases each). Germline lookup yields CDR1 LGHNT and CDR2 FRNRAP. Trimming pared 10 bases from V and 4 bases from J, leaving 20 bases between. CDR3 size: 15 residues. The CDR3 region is CATQDGGAWYNEQFF. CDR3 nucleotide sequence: TGTGCTACCCAAGATGGGGGAGCATGGTACAATGAGCAGTTCTTC.

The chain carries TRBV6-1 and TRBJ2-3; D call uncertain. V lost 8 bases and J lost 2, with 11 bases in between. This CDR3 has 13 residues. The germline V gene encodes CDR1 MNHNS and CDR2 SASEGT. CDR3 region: CASEDPPTDTQYF. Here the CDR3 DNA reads TGTGCCAGCGAGGATCCCCCCACAGATACGCAGTATTTT.

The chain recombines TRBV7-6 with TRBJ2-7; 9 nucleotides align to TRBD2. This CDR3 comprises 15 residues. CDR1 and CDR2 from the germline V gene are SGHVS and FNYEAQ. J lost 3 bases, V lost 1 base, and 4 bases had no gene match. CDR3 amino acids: CASSLELAGIYEQYF. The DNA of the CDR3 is TGTGCCAGCAGCTTAGAACTAGCGGGTATCTACGAGCAGTACTTC. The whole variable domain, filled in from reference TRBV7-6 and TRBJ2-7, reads GAGVSQSPRYKVTKRGQDVALRCDPISGHVSLYWYRQALGQGPEFLTYFNYEAQQDKSGLPNDRFSAERPEGSISTLTIQRTEQRDSAMYRCASSLELAGIYEQYFGPGTRLTVT.

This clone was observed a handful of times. Here the CDR3 DNA reads TGTGCCAGCAGCTTAACCAGCAGAAGCTCCTACGAGCAGTACTTC. Protein: CASSLTSRSSYEQYF. The chain has TRBV7-8 and TRBJ2-7; D remains ambiguous. The CDR3 consists of 15 residues. CDR1 and CDR2 from the germline V gene are SGHVS and FQNEAQ. Trimming shortened V by 2 bases and J by 0 bases, and 11 bases separated the two germline ends.

CDR3 nucleotide sequence: TGTGCCAGCAGCCCCATGTCGGGTCAGGGAAGGTACGAGCAGTACTTC. This gives the protein CASSPMSGQGRYEQYF. The rearrangement links TRBV13 to TRBJ2-7; D possibly corresponds to TRBD1 (5 bases). CDR3 length equals 16 residues. The germline V gene encodes CDR1 PRHDT and CDR2 FYEKMQ (reference sequence). V lost 5 bases and J 4 bases, leaving 21 bases between the germline ends.

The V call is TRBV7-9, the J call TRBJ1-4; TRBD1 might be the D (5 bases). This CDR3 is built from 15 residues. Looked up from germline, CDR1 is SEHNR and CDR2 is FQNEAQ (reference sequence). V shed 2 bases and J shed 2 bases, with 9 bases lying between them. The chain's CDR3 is CASSLSGTTNEKLFF. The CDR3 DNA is TGTGCCAGCAGCTTATCAGGGACCACTAATGAAAAACTGTTTTTT.